The 27 T cell receptor beta chains below were found in one sample sequenced in a study of T cell responses to AZD1222 COVID-19 vaccine (dated by TCRdb to 2020 to 2022). The time point label, read with the paper, signifies: baseline before first vaccination. The method behind the library was the immunoSEQ multiplex PCR assay. Drawn from immuneACCESS, this table holds only the in-frame rearrangements with V and J called that TCRdb kept. Clones are partly lost; checked studies trace under half to an unresolved V gene and leave the rest unexplained. The sample contains some 150,000 clones, approximately 90% of them found a single time. 3.4% of the sample is in the top ten clones. The sequencing used peripheral blood, collected on day 0 of AZD1222 vaccination. Every receptor here comes from an adult in good health.

V usage is TRBV2 and J usage is TRBJ2-4, with D perhaps TRBD1 (6 bases). V was cut by 4 bases and J by 9 bases, with 13 bases left in between. The CDR3 sequence is 13 residues long. Germline V gene lookup returns CDR1 SNHLY and CDR2 FYNNEI. The CDR3: CASSVGGGSIQYF. Here the CDR3 DNA reads TGTGCCAGCAGTGTAGGGGGTGGTAGCATTCAGTACTTC.

The V call is TRBV11-3, the J call TRBJ1-3; a weak D match, TRBD1 (6 bases). Germline-derived CDR1 and CDR2 are SGHNT and YENEEA. CDR3 length: 13 residues. V gave up 4 bases and J gave up 7 bases, with 11 bases separating them. CDR3 sequence: CASSSGERNTIYF. The CDR3, as DNA: TGTGCCAGCAGCTCAGGGGAGCGGAACACCATATATTTT.

This chain links TRBV4-1 with TRBJ1-2; TRBD1 matches at 7 bases. CDR3 length equals 18 residues. Germline V CDR1 and CDR2: MGHRA, YSYEKL. V shed 4 bases and J 3 bases; nucleotides not matched to a gene: 17. The CDR3 DNA follows: TGCGCCAGCAGCCGAAGGACAGGCCGGAGTTCGAGGGACTATGGCTACACCTTC. It translates to CASSRRTGRSSRDYGYTF.

The genes are TRBV18 and TRBJ1-2; 9 nucleotides line up with TRBD1. Germline values: CDR1 KGHSH, CDR2 LQKENI. The trim removed 3 bases at V and 4 bases at J, leaving 6 bases unmatched. The CDR3 spans 15 residues. CDR3 region: CASSPLAGQGYGYTF. CDR3 nucleotide sequence: TGTGCCAGCTCACCCCTTGCGGGACAGGGCTATGGCTACACCTTC.

J is TRBJ2-7 and V is TRBV19, with TRBD1 matching over 7 bases. The CDR3 runs to 14 residues. Germline-derived CDR1 and CDR2 are LNHDA and SQIVND (reference sequence). Trimming took 6 bases from V and 4 from J; bases not matched to a gene: 9. The CDR3 spells CASRGQRSSYEQYF. Written as DNA, the CDR3 is TGTGCCAGTAGGGGACAGAGAAGTTCTTACGAGCAGTACTTC.

This clone has just one count. This chain links TRBV3-1 (or the pseudogene TRBV3-2) with TRBJ1-3; D uncertain. CDR3 length equals 18 residues. Trimming took 3 bases from V and 0 from J, leaving 18 bases between them. Germline V gene lookup returns CDR1 LGHDT and CDR2 YNNKEL (reference sequence). The CDR3 spells CASSQAERRLSSGNTIYF. In nucleotides, the CDR3 is TGTGCCAGCAGCCAGGCCGAGCGACGGTTAAGCTCTGGAAACACCATATATTTT.

CDR3 sequence: CASSLRGLAGHNEQFF. The CDR3 DNA is TGTGCCAGCAGCTTACGAGGTCTAGCGGGGCACAATGAGCAGTTCTTC. This chain joins TRBV7-2 and TRBJ2-1; 9 positions match TRBD2. Germline values: CDR1 SGHTA, CDR2 FQGNSA. The length of the CDR3 is 16 residues. Unmatched junction bases numbered 7, after V lost 2 bases and J lost 5 bases.

The chain recombines TRBV27 with TRBJ2-7, with 8 bases identical to TRBD2. The length of the CDR3 is 15 residues. J gave up 3 bases and V 3 bases, and 7 bases lay outside the gene matches. Germline V gene sequence: CDR1 MNHEY, CDR2 SMNVEV (reference sequence). Here the CDR3 reads CASSFFSGGGYEQYF. CDR3 DNA sequence: TGTGCCAGCAGTTTTTTTTCGGGGGGGGGCTACGAGCAGTACTTC.

The rearrangement joins TRBV27 to TRBJ1-3; D ambiguous. Germline assignment: CDR1 MNHEY and CDR2 SMNVEV (reference sequence). V lost 7 bases and J lost 8, with 12 bases in between. This CDR3 region has 12 residues. The CDR3 loop reads CASKAEGDTIYF. The CDR3, as DNA: TGTGCCAGCAAGGCAGAGGGAGACACCATATATTTT.

The chain joins TRBV13 to TRBJ2-1; D not certain. Germline V gives CDR1 PRHDT, CDR2 FYEKMQ (reference sequence). V dropped 0 bases and J dropped 14 bases, with 8 bases sitting between them. This CDR3 is 11 amino acids long. The CDR3 loop is CASSLGGKKFF. In DNA, the CDR3 is TGTGCCAGCAGCTTAGGAGGGAAGAAGTTCTTC. The full variable domain, completed using reference TRBV13 and TRBJ2-1, is AAGVIQSPRHLIKEKRETATLKCYPIPRHDTVYWYQQGPGQDPQFLISFYEKMQSDKGSIPDRFSAQQFSDYHSELNMSSLELGDSALYFCASSLGGKKFFGPGTRLTVL.

V gene TRBV6-2 or TRBV6-3 combines with J gene TRBJ1-5; no definite D call. Germline loops: CDR1 MNHEY, CDR2 SVGEGT. V was trimmed by 6 bases and J by 2 bases, leaving 26 bases between them. CDR3 length equals 19 residues. CDR3 protein: CASSPEYSSYEPGNQPQHF. DNA of the CDR3: TGTGCCAGCAGCCCAGAGTACAGCTCATATGAGCCCGGCAATCAGCCCCAGCATTTT.

The J gene is TRBJ2-3, the V gene TRBV20-1; the D gene is possibly TRBD2 (5 bases). Trimming removed 3 bases at V and 2 bases at J, with 21 bases between. In germline, CDR1 is DFQATT, CDR2 SNEGSKA (reference sequence). This CDR3 has 17 amino acids. The CDR3 DNA is TGCAGTGCTAGTCGGGCTGCAGGCGGGCGGACCACAGATACGCAGTATTTT. Protein: CSASRAAGGRTTDTQYF.

The chain combines TRBV7-8 with TRBJ1-5; 12 nucleotides align to TRBD1. This CDR3 has 16 residues. J was trimmed by 4 bases and V by 5 bases; bases with no gene match: 6. Germline V CDR1 and CDR2: SGHVS, FQNEAQ. This chain's CDR3 is CASSRGTGGPNQPQHF. Written as DNA, the CDR3 is TGTGCCAGCAGCCGCGGGACAGGGGGCCCAAATCAGCCCCAGCATTTT.

The CDR3 loop is CASSLRSDGATSYNEQFF. CDR3 sequence (DNA): TGTGCCAGCAGCTTACGCTCAGACGGGGCGACCTCCTACAATGAGCAGTTCTTC. V and J are TRBV13 and TRBJ2-1; D could derive from TRBD1 or TRBD2 (5 bases each). The CDR3 loop spans 18 amino acids. The V gene lost 2 bases and the J gene lost 0 bases, with 17 bases spanning the gap. The germline gives CDR1 PRHDT, CDR2 FYEKMQ (reference sequence).

This rearrangement joins TRBV11-2 to TRBJ1-6, with 7 bases that match TRBD1. This CDR3 region has 17 residues. Trimming cost V 3 bases and J 1 base; bases outside gene matches: 6. Germline V gene data show CDR1 as SGHAT and CDR2 as FQNNGV. The CDR3 loop reads CASSFDRALSYNSPLHF. DNA of the CDR3: TGTGCCAGCAGCTTCGACAGGGCTCTTTCCTATAATTCACCCCTCCACTTT.

The rearrangement uses TRBV6-2 or TRBV6-3 and TRBJ2-7; 10 positions match TRBD2. V was pared by 2 bases and J by 5 bases, with 12 bases of the junction left unmatched. The CDR3 spans 17 residues. Looked up from germline, CDR1 is MNHEY and CDR2 is SVGEGT. CDR3 amino acids: CASSYARAGGPFDEQYF. The CDR3 DNA reads as TGTGCCAGCAGTTACGCCCGAGCGGGAGGGCCCTTTGACGAGCAGTACTTC.

The chain has TRBV4-2 and TRBJ2-1; TRBD2 matches at 16 bases. This CDR3 region has 18 residues. V lost 4 bases, J lost 9 bases, and 12 bases stayed unmatched. Germline V lookup: CDR1 LGHNA, CDR2 YNFKEQ. The CDR3 reads CASSLGTSGGVSLSEQFF. The CDR3 region has the DNA TGTGCCAGCAGCCTGGGGACTAGCGGGGGGGTTAGCCTTAGTGAGCAGTTCTTC.

The sample holds one count of this clone. The chain links TRBV5-4 to TRBJ1-4; D unresolved. The V gene's germline CDR1 is SGHNT and CDR2 YYREEE (reference sequence). This CDR3 has 18 residues. Trimming stripped 0 bases from V and 1 base from J, with 16 bases between. This CDR3 is CASSLEPRGAVTNEKLFF. In nucleotides, the CDR3 is TGTGCCAGCAGCTTGGAACCACGTGGAGCTGTAACTAATGAAAAACTGTTTTTT.

V is TRBV9 and J is TRBJ2-7, with 9 bases identical to TRBD2. V lost 4 bases and J lost 6; bases outside the gene matches: 5. The CDR3 has 13 amino acids. Per germline, CDR1 SGDLS and CDR2 YYNGEE. Here the CDR3 reads CASSSGLAGEQYF. CDR3 bases: TGTGCCAGCAGCTCGGGACTAGCTGGCGAGCAGTACTTC.

This rearrangement joins TRBV27 to TRBJ2-6; 8 bases map to TRBD1. The CDR3 length is 15 residues. V was clipped by 8 bases and J by 4 bases; unmatched bases: 7. CDR1 MNHEY and CDR2 SMNVEV come from the germline V gene (reference sequence). The CDR3 DNA sequence: TGTGCCAGCGGATACAGGGGGTCGGGGGCCAACGTCCTGACTTTC. It specifies CASGYRGSGANVLTF.

This chain links TRBV7-2 with TRBJ1-5; D ambiguous. The CDR3 contains 15 residues. The germline V gene has CDR1 SGHTA and CDR2 FQGNSA. V lost 2 bases, J lost 0 bases, and 8 bases lay in between. CDR3 protein: CASSLSSRSNQPQHF. CDR3 DNA sequence: TGTGCCAGCAGCTTAAGTTCACGTAGCAATCAGCCCCAGCATTTT. Filled out from reference TRBV7-2 and TRBJ1-5, the complete variable domain reads GAGVSQSPSNKVTEKGKDVELRCDPISGHTALYWYRQSLGQGLEFLIYFQGNSAPDKSGLPSDRFSAERTGGSVSTLTIQRTQQEDSAVYLCASSLSSRSNQPQHFGDGTRLSIL.

The CDR3 nucleotides read TGTGCCAGCAGTTACGATCCGGGTAGGGGTAAAAACATTCAGTACTTC. This sequence encodes CASSYDPGRGKNIQYF. V gene TRBV6-5 combines with J gene TRBJ2-4; weak D call: TRBD1 (5 bases). This CDR3 spans 16 amino acids. CDR1 and CDR2 from the germline V gene are MNHEY and SVGAGI. V lost 2 bases and J 4 bases, leaving 15 bases between the germline ends.

The chain links TRBV4-1 to TRBJ1-1, with D possibly being TRBD1 (5 bases). CDR3 length: 14 amino acids. Germline V gives CDR1 MGHRA, CDR2 YSYEKL. Trimming removed 1 base from V and 7 bases from J, with 13 bases in between. CDR3 nucleotide sequence: TGCGCCAGCAGCCAAGTCGCGACAGAGATTGAAGCTTTCTTT. Its translation is CASSQVATEIEAFF.

The chain joins TRBV27 to TRBJ2-1; D may match TRBD1 or TRBD2 (6 bases each). The CDR3 is 13 amino acids. V lost 6 bases to trimming and J lost 6 bases, with 12 bases between them. Germline CDR1 MNHEY, CDR2 SMNVEV (reference sequence). DNA for the CDR3: TGTGCCAGCAGCTGGGGGGCGTCCAATGAGCAGTTCTTC. Residues: CASSWGASNEQFF.

The gene calls are TRBV6-1 and TRBJ2-7; 8 nucleotides agree with TRBD2. V shed 3 bases and J 4 bases; nucleotides not matched to a gene: 5. Germline values: CDR1 MNHNS, CDR2 SASEGT. The CDR3 sequence is 14 residues long. The CDR3 DNA is TGTGCCAGCAGTGATGGGCTAGCGGGTTACGAGCAGTACTTC. Protein sequence: CASSDGLAGYEQYF.

V gene TRBV29-1 combines with J gene TRBJ1-1; D remains ambiguous. The CDR3 has 15 amino acids. Germline lookup yields CDR1 SQVTM and CDR2 ANQGSEA. Between the trimmed V and J ends, which lost 3 bases and 1 base, there was a span of 15 bases. The CDR3 loop is CSVDRSGPTNTEAFF. CDR3 nucleotides: TGCAGCGTTGACCGGTCCGGTCCGACGAACACTGAAGCTTTCTTT.

This sequence joins TRBV5-6 and TRBJ1-6; tentatively, D is TRBD1 (6 bases). Trimming removed 4 bases at V and 4 bases at J, with 15 bases between. The germline gives CDR1 SGHDT, CDR2 YYEEEE. The CDR3 spans 16 residues. The CDR3 DNA follows: TGTGCCAGCAGCCCCTTTACAGGGCCATATAATTCACCCCTCCACTTT. Its translation is CASSPFTGPYNSPLHF.